The 21 T cell receptor beta chains in this list originate from one sample, sequenced in a study of control samples from healthy donors and cancer patients. Measured with immunoSEQ multiplex PCR; TCRdb has only the in-frame clones, and not every one. The sample has tens of thousands of clones, roughly 90% seen once. Specimen: PBMCs. These TCRs come from a man in his fifties with head and neck cancer.

This clone was counted once. This chain joins TRBV7-9 and TRBJ2-3; perhaps TRBD1 as D (5 bases). The CDR3 totals 15 residues. The germline gives CDR1 SEHNR, CDR2 FQNEAQ (reference sequence). V lost 6 bases and J 0 bases, leaving 13 bases between the germline ends. In DNA, the CDR3 is TGTGCCAGCAGGGGCGGCCAGGGAAGCACAGATACGCAGTATTTT. This gives the protein CASRGGQGSTDTQYF.

The chain is built from TRBV6-6 and TRBJ1-1, with D hard to call. Per germline, CDR1 MNHNY and CDR2 SVGAGI (reference sequence). V was pared by 2 bases and J by 5 bases, with 9 bases between. CDR3 length: 13 residues. The CDR3 sequence: CASSYTTGTEAFF. DNA for the CDR3: TGTGCCAGCAGTTACACGACTGGGACTGAAGCTTTCTTT.

The rearrangement uses TRBV7-9 and TRBJ2-7; D call uncertain. The V gene's germline CDR1 is SEHNR and CDR2 FQNEAQ (reference sequence). The CDR3 totals 14 residues. V lost 1 base and J 5 bases, leaving 12 bases between the germline ends. CDR3 amino acids: CASSLELGNHEQYF. CDR3 coding DNA: TGTGCCAGCAGCTTAGAATTGGGTAACCACGAGCAGTACTTC.

The chain has TRBV19 and TRBJ1-5; TRBD1 agrees at 7 bases. Germline V CDR1 and CDR2: LNHDA, SQIVND (reference sequence). V was pared by 2 bases and J by 6 bases, with 7 bases of the junction left unmatched. The CDR3 contains 15 residues. In DNA form, the CDR3 reads TGTGCCAGTAGTATAATGAGGGGGCGAGGTCAGCCCCAGCATTTT. Encoded protein: CASSIMRGRGQPQHF.

The genes are TRBV5-4 and TRBJ1-2; weak D call: TRBD1 (6 bases). CDR3 size: 15 residues. Germline lookup yields CDR1 SGHNT and CDR2 YYREEE (reference sequence). V gave up 4 bases and J gave up 1 base, with 14 bases separating them. The CDR3 is CASSPRTARNYGYTF. DNA of the CDR3: TGTGCCAGCAGCCCCCGGACAGCCCGTAACTATGGCTACACCTTC.

The CDR3 reads CASTQASGSPLHF. In nucleotides, the CDR3 is TGTGCCAGTACGCAGGCGAGCGGTTCACCCCTCCACTTT. V gene TRBV6-6 combines with J gene TRBJ1-6; D gene ambiguous. The germline V and J ends were trimmed by 9 bases and 9 bases, with 15 bases remaining between them. CDR3 size: 13 residues. The germline V gene has CDR1 MNHNY and CDR2 SVGAGI (reference sequence).

This sequence joins TRBV30 and TRBJ2-7; maybe TRBD2 (5 bases). CDR1 and CDR2 from the germline V gene are GTSNPN and SVGIG (reference sequence). The CDR3 length is 13 residues. V was pared by 0 bases and J by 3 bases, with 9 bases between. The CDR3 bases are TGTGCCTGGAGTGTCACTAGATTCTACGAGCAGTACTTC. Encoded protein: CAWSVTRFYEQYF.

The rearrangement joins TRBV6-1 to TRBJ2-3; D ambiguous. Germline assignment: CDR1 MNHNS and CDR2 SASEGT. Trimming took 2 bases from V and 6 from J, leaving 6 bases between them. The CDR3 totals 12 residues. CDR3 sequence reads: CASSERVDTQYF. The CDR3 nucleotides read TGTGCCAGCAGTGAACGAGTGGATACGCAGTATTTT.

This rearrangement joins TRBV11-2 to TRBJ2-2; D remains unclear. Germline CDR1 SGHAT, CDR2 FQNNGV. This CDR3 spans 17 amino acids. Trimming stripped 5 bases from V and 2 bases from J, with 18 bases between. The CDR3 protein is CASSQGATARNTGELFF. CDR3 nucleotide sequence: TGTGCCAGCAGCCAAGGAGCTACAGCAAGAAACACCGGGGAGCTGTTTTTT.

The rearrangement joins TRBV11-3 to TRBJ2-7, with D hard to call. This CDR3 spans 13 amino acids. V dropped 4 bases and J dropped 3 bases, with 10 bases sitting between them. The germline V gene encodes CDR1 SGHNT and CDR2 YENEEA. In nucleotides, the CDR3 is TGTGCCAGCAGCTCAAACTTCGGCTACGAGCAGTACTTC. It specifies CASSSNFGYEQYF.

In the case of this clone: Relative to the germline gene, one junction end is altered; a read error may explain this. The chain combines TRBV7-7 with TRBJ2-5, with 13 bases fitting TRBD2. The CDR3 covers 17 residues. The germline V gene has CDR1 SSHAT and CDR2 FNYEAQ (reference sequence). CDR3 residues: CASSLGTSGIRVETQYF. The CDR3 nucleotides read TGTGCTAGCAGCTTGGGGACTAGCGGGATTAGGGTTGAGACCCAGTACTTC.

CDR3 sequence: CASSFGDREGWGYTF. The CDR3 DNA sequence: TGCGCCAGCAGCTTTGGCGACAGGGAGGGTTGGGGCTACACCTTC. The V gene is TRBV5-1, the J gene TRBJ1-2; 7 bases align to TRBD1. CDR1 and CDR2 from the germline V gene are SGHRS and YFSETQ. The V gene end was trimmed by 2 bases and the J gene end by 8 bases; junction bases not matched to a gene: 12. This CDR3 is built from 15 residues.

The V call is TRBV27, the J call TRBJ2-3; weak D call: TRBD2 (6 bases). The germline V gene encodes CDR1 MNHEY and CDR2 SMNVEV (reference sequence). V was trimmed by 5 bases and J by 2 bases, leaving 20 bases between them. CDR3 size: 17 residues. This CDR3 reads CASSTRLEGMITDTQYF. The CDR3 bases are TGTGCCAGCAGTACCCGCTTGGAGGGGATGATCACAGATACGCAGTATTTT.

The chain joins TRBV28 to TRBJ2-7, with unresolved D. With 3 bases removed from V and 2 bases from J, the gap between germline ends came to 8 bases. The CDR3 has 13 amino acids. The V gene's germline CDR1 is MDHEN and CDR2 SYDVKM. In DNA form, the CDR3 reads TGTGCCAGCAGTTTGCCAGGAACCTACGAGCAGTACTTC. Protein sequence: CASSLPGTYEQYF. Based on the CDR3 plus reference TRBV28 and TRBJ2-7, the full variable domain is DVKVTQSSRYLVKRTGEKVFLECVQDMDHENMFWYRQDPGLGLRLIYFSYDVKMKEKGDIPEGYSVSREKKERFSLILESASTNQTSMYLCASSLPGTYEQYFGPGTRLTVT.

The CDR3 bases are TGTGCCAGTACCGTCATAGCGGGAGCCGGGGAGCTGTTTTTT. The encoded protein is CASTVIAGAGELFF. This chain connects TRBV19 to TRBJ2-2; 9 bases agree with TRBD2. V lost 7 bases and J lost 6; bases outside the gene matches: 6. Germline CDR1 and CDR2: LNHDA and SQIVND (reference sequence). The CDR3 totals 14 residues.

The chain carries TRBV30 and TRBJ2-7; 9 bases align to TRBD1. This CDR3 has 13 amino acids. CDR1 and CDR2 (germline): GTSNPN, SVGIG (reference sequence). V shed 3 bases, J shed 7 bases, and the junction held 7 bases outside the gene matches. CDR3 residues: CAWRKQGAREQYF. The CDR3 DNA sequence: TGTGCCTGGAGGAAACAGGGGGCGAGGGAGCAGTACTTC.

V and J are TRBV7-9 and TRBJ2-3; D is unclear. Germline loops: CDR1 SEHNR, CDR2 FQNEAQ (reference sequence). V lost 8 bases and J lost 3, with 12 bases in between. The CDR3 has 13 residues. CDR3 in amino acids: CASAPAVTDTQYF. The CDR3 DNA sequence: TGTGCCAGCGCGCCCGCGGTAACAGATACGCAGTATTTT.

The chain couples TRBV2 to TRBJ1-5; D remains ambiguous. Germline values: CDR1 SNHLY, CDR2 FYNNEI. This CDR3 region has 12 residues. V dropped 6 bases and J dropped 10 bases, with 13 bases sitting between them. In DNA form, the CDR3 reads TGTGCCAGCAGCGTGATGGGCCCTCCCCAGCATTTT. Its translation is CASSVMGPPQHF.

This clone was counted a few times. This chain links TRBV29-1 with TRBJ2-1; 9 bases line up with TRBD2. V lost 1 base and J lost 5; bases outside the gene matches: 15. The CDR3 contains 18 residues. Germline-derived CDR1 and CDR2 are SQVTM and ANQGSEA. CDR3 DNA sequence: TGCAGCGTTGAAGTAGCGGGAGCTTTTTACCAACCTGACAATGAGCAGTTCTTC. It encodes CSVEVAGAFYQPDNEQFF.

The chain links TRBV2 to TRBJ1-4; D call uncertain. There are 14 residues in the CDR3. CDR1 and CDR2 (germline): SNHLY, FYNNEI. V lost 2 bases to trimming and J lost 0 bases, with 4 bases between them. CDR3 protein: CASSERATNEKLFF. The CDR3 nucleotides are TGTGCCAGCAGTGAACGGGCAACTAATGAAAAACTGTTTTTT.

This chain connects TRBV3-1 (or the pseudogene TRBV3-2) to TRBJ1-4; no clear D gene. The V gene's germline CDR1 is LGHDT and CDR2 YNNKEL (reference sequence). Between the trimmed V and J ends, which lost 0 bases and 0 bases, there was a span of 5 bases. The CDR3 covers 15 residues. The CDR3 DNA follows: TGTGCCAGCAGCCAAGAAACGACAACTAATGAAAAACTGTTTTTT. This encodes CASSQETTTNEKLFF.